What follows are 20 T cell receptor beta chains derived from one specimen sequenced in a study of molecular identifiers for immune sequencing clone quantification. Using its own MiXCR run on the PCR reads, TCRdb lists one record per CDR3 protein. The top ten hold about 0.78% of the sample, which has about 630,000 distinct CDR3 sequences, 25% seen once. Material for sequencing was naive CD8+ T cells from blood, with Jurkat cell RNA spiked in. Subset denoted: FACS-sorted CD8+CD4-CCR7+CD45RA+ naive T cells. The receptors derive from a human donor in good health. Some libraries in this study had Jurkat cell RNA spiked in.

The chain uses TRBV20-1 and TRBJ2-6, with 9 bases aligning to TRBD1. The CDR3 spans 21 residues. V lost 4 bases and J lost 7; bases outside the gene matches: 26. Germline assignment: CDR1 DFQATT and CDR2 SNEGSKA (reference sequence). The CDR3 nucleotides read TGCAGTGCTAATAGTCCCGGGACAGGGACCCTTACGTCTCTGGCAGCCAACGTCCTGACTTTC. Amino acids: CSANSPGTGTLTSLAANVLTF.

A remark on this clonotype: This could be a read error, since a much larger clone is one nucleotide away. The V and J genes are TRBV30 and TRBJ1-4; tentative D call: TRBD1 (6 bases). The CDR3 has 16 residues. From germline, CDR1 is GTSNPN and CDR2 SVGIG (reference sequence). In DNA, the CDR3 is TGTGTCTGGAGTGCCCGCCAGGGGATAACTAATGAAAAACTGTTTTTT. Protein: CVWSARQGITNEKLFF.

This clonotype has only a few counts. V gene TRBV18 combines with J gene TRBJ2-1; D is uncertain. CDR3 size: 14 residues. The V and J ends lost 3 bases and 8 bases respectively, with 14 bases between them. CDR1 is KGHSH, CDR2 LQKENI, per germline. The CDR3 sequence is CASSPPWIDDEQFF. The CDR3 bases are TGTGCCAGCTCACCCCCGTGGATCGACGATGAGCAGTTCTTC.

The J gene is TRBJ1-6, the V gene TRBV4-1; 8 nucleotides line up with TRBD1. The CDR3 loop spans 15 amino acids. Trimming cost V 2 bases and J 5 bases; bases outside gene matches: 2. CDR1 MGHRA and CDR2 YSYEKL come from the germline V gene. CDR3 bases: TGCGCCAGCAGCCAAAGGACAGGGAATAATTCACCCCTCCACTTT. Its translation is CASSQRTGNNSPLHF.

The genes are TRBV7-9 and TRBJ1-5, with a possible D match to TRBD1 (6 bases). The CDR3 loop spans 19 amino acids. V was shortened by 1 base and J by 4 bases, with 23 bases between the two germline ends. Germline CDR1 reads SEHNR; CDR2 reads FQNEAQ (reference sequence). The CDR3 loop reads CASSLGNDWTAQTNQPQHF. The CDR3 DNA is TGTGCCAGCAGCTTAGGCAACGACTGGACAGCACAGACGAATCAGCCCCAGCATTTT.

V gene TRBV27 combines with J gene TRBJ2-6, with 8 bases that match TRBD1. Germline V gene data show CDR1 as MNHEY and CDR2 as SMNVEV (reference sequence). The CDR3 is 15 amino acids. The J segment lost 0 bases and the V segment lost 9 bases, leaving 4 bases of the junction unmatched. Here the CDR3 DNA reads TGTGCCAGTACAGGGGGATCCTCTGGGGCCAACGTCCTGACTTTC. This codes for CASTGGSSGANVLTF. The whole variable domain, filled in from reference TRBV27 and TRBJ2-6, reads EAQVTQNPRYLITVTGKKLTVTCSQNMNHEYMSWYRQDPGLGLRQIYYSMNVEVTDKGDVPEGYKVSRKEKRNFPLILESPSPNQTSLYFCASTGGSSGANVLTFGAGSRLTVL.

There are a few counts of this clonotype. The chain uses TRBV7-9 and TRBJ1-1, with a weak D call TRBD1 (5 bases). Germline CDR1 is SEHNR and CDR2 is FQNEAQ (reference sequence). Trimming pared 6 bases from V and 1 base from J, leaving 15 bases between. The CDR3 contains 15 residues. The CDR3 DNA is TGTGCCAGCAGATCCTCTCGAGGGGAGAACACTGAAGCTTTCTTT. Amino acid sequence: CASRSSRGENTEAFF.

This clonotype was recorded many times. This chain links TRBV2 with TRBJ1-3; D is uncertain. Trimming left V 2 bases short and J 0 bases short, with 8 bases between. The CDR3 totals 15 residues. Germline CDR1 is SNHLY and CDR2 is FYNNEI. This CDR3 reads CASSEMPSSGNTIYF. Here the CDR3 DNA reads TGTGCCAGCAGTGAAATGCCATCCTCTGGAAACACCATATATTTT. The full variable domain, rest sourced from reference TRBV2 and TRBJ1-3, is EPEVTQTPSHQVTQMGQEVILRCVPISNHLYFYWYRQILGQKVEFLVSFYNNEISEKSEIFDDQFSVERPDGSNFTLKIRSTKLEDSAMYFCASSEMPSSGNTIYFGEGSWLTVV.

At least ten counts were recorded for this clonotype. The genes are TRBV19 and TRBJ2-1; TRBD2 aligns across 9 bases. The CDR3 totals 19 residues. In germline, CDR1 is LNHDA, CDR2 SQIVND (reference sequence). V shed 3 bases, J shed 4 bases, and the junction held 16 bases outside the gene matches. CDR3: CASSISGGSRLAVYNEQFF. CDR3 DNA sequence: TGTGCCAGTAGTATTTCAGGGGGATCCCGACTAGCGGTTTACAATGAGCAGTTCTTC.

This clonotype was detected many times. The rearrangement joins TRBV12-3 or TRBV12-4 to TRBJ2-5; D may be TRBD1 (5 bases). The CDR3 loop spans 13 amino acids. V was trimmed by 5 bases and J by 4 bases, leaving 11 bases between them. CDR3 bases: TGTGCCAGCAGTCCAGGGCTGCGAGAGACCCAGTACTTC. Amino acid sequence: CASSPGLRETQYF.

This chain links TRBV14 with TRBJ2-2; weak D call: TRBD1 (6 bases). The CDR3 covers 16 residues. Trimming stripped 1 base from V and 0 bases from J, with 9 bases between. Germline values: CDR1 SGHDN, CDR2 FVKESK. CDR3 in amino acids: CASSQVHRANTGELFF. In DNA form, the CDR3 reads TGTGCCAGCAGCCAAGTGCACAGGGCGAACACCGGGGAGCTGTTTTTT.

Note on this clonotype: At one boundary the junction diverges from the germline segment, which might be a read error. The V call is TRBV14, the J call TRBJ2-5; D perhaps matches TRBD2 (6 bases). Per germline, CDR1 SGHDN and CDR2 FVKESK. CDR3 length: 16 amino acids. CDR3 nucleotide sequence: TGTGCCAGCAGCCAAACCCGCGGACTATTAAAAGAGACCCAGTCCTTC. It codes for CASSQTRGLLKETQSF. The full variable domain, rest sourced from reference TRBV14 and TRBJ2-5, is EAGVTQFPSHSVIEKGQTVTLRCDPISGHDNLYWYRRVMGKEIKFLLHFVKESKQDESGMPNNRFLAERTGGTYSTLKVQPAELEDSGVYFCASSQTRGLLKETQSFGPGTRLLVL.

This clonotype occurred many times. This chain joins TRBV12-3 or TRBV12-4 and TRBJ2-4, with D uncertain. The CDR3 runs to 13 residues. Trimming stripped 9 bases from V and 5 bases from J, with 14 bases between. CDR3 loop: CASGRNWENIQYF. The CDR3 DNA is TGTGCCAGTGGACGCAATTGGGAAAACATTCAGTACTTC.

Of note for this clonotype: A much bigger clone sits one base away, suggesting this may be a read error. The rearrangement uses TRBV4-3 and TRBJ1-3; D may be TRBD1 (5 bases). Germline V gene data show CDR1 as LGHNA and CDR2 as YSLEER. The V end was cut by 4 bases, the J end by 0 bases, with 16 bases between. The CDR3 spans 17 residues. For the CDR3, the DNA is TGCGCCAGCAGCCTGGGACGGGTGGCCCTCTCTGGAAACACCATATATTTT. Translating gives CASSLGRVALSGNTIYF.

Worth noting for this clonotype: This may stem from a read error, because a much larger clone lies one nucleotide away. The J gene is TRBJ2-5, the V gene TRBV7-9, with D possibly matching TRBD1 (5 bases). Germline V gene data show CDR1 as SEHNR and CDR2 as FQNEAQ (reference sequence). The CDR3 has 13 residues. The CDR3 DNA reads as TGTGCCAGCACCTTAGGGGCAGAAGAGACCCAGTACTTC. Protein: CASTLGAEETQYF.

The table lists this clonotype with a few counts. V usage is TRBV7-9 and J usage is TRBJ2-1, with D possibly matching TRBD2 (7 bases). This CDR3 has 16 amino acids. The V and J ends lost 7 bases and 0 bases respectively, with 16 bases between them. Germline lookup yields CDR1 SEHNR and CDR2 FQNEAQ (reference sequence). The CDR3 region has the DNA TGTGCCAGCATTAAGGAGGGGGGGTTCTCCTACAATGAGCAGTTCTTC. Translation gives CASIKEGGFSYNEQFF.

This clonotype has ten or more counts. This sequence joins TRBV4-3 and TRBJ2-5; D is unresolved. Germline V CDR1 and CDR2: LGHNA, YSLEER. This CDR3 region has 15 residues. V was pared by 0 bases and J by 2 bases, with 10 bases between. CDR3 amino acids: CASSQDSTPQETQYF. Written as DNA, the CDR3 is TGCGCCAGCAGCCAAGATAGTACACCACAAGAGACCCAGTACTTC.

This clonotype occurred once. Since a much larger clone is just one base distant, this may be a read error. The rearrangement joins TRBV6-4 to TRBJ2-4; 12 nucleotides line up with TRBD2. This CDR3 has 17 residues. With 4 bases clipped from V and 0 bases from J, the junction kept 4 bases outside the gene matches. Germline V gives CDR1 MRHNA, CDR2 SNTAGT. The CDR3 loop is CASSGLAGDPAKNIQYF. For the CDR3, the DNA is TGTGCCAGCAGTGGACTAGCGGGAGATCCAGCCAAAAACATTCAGTACTTC.

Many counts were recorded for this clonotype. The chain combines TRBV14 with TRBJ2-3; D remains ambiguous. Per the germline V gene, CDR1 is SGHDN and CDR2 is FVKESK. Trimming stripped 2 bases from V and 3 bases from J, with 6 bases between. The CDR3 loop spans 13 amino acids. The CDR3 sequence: CASSQFKTDTQYF. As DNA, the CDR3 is TGTGCCAGCAGCCAATTCAAGACAGATACGCAGTATTTT.

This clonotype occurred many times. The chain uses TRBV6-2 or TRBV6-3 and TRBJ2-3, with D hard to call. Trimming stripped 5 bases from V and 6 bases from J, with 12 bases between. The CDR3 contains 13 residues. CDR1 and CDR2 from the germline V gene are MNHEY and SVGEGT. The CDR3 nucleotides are TGTGCCAGCAGTCCCCTGCTTGGGGATACGCAGTATTTT. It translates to CASSPLLGDTQYF.